A single sample gave rise to the 28 T cell receptor beta chains below, sequenced in a study of T cells after yellow fever vaccination. MiXCR was run by TCRdb on the 5' RACE reads, yielding one entry per CDR3 protein. The sample has 310,000 or so distinct CDR3 sequences, 6.5% to 8.5% seen once. The specimen was PBMCs, collected around 45 days after the first yellow fever vaccination. Receptors originate from a man between 18 and 35 years old who received the YFV17D yellow fever vaccine.

The genes are TRBV7-9 and TRBJ1-3; no definite D call. The CDR3 extends over 17 amino acids. CDR1 is SEHNR and CDR2 is FQNEAQ in the germline V gene (reference sequence). Trimming removed 5 bases at V and 0 bases at J, with 17 bases between. Here the CDR3 DNA reads TGTGCCAGCAGCCCGAACGGGAGAAGCTACTCTGGAAACACCATATATTTT. This translates into CASSPNGRSYSGNTIYF.

This clonotype was counted between two and nine times. The chain recombines TRBV18 with TRBJ2-1; D call uncertain. Germline V gives CDR1 KGHSH, CDR2 LQKENI. This CDR3 is 14 amino acids long. Trimming took 3 bases from V and 6 from J, leaving 12 bases between them. CDR3 in DNA: TGTGCCAGCTCACCTTCGTACAGTACCAATGAGCAGTTCTTC. Its protein is CASSPSYSTNEQFF.

The J gene is TRBJ1-4, the V gene TRBV6-5; TRBD1 aligns across 10 bases. CDR1 and CDR2 from the germline V gene are MNHEY and SVGAGI. J lost 7 bases, V lost 5 bases, and 10 bases had no gene match. The CDR3 has 16 residues. Written as DNA, the CDR3 is TGTGCCAGCAGTCCAAGGCCGGGACAGGGGATTGAAAAACTGTTTTTT. This translates into CASSPRPGQGIEKLFF.

A note on this clonotype: One junction end does not reproduce the germline sequence, and a read error may be involved. The rearrangement joins TRBV2 to TRBJ2-7; D is unresolved. CDR1 and CDR2 from the germline V gene are SNHLY and FYNNEI. The length of the CDR3 is 13 residues. In DNA, the CDR3 is TGTGCCAGCAGCGAAGATGGTTACTACGAGCAGTACTTC. Encoded protein: CASSEDGYYEQYF. Full variable domain (outside the CDR3, taken from reference TRBV2 and TRBJ2-7): EPEVTQTPSHQVTQMGQEVILRCVPISNHLYFYWYRQILGQKVEFLVSFYNNEISEKSEIFDDQFSVERPDGSNFTLKIRSTKLEDSAMYFCASSEDGYYEQYFGPGTRLTVT.

This clonotype was detected ten times or more. The V and J genes are TRBV12-3 or TRBV12-4 and TRBJ1-2; the D is unclear. The length of the CDR3 is 13 residues. The ends were cut back, 1 base at V and 4 bases at J, with 7 bases in the middle. The chain's CDR3 is CASSLVEGYGYTF. CDR3 in DNA: TGTGCCAGCAGTTTAGTGGAAGGCTATGGCTACACCTTC.

This clonotype turned up a few times. The chain employs TRBV5-4 and TRBJ2-1, with D tentatively TRBD2 (7 bases). V was trimmed by 4 bases and J by 0 bases, leaving 17 bases between them. Looked up from germline, CDR1 is SGHNT and CDR2 is YYREEE (reference sequence). CDR3 length: 17 residues. The CDR3 bases are TGTGCCAGCAGCGGGGGGGTAGGGGGGAGCTCCTACAATGAGCAGTTCTTC. It codes for CASSGGVGGSSYNEQFF.

About this clonotype itself: Mismatch with germline at one junction end may stem from a read error. The chain joins TRBV28 to TRBJ2-1; TRBD2 matches at 9 bases. Germline V gene lookup returns CDR1 MDHEN and CDR2 SYDVKM. The CDR3 is 14 residues long. CDR3 region: CASKSGGTYNDQFF. CDR3 nucleotides: TGTGCCAGCAAGAGCGGGGGGACCTACAATGATCAGTTCTTC.

V is TRBV27 and J is TRBJ1-5, with D unresolved. In germline, CDR1 is MNHEY, CDR2 SMNVEV (reference sequence). This CDR3 comprises 17 residues. Trimming took off 1 base at V and 4 bases at J, with 17 bases between the two ends. As DNA, the CDR3 is TGTGCCAGCAGTTTATTATCACCCGGGAACCCAAATCAGCCCCAGCATTTT. This codes for CASSLLSPGNPNQPQHF.

On this clonotype: One end of the junction fails to match germline, which may point to a read error. This sequence joins TRBV6-5 and TRBJ2-7; D gene uncertain. CDR3 length: 10 residues. Germline CDR1 and CDR2: MNHEY and SVGAGI. The CDR3 here is CASGYNEQYF. The CDR3 nucleotides read TGTGCCAGCGGTTATAACGAGCAGTACTTC.

This clonotype was observed a few times. The chain's CDR3 is CASRTDRGLAGVSYEQYV. The DNA of the CDR3 is TGTGCCAGCAGGACCGACAGGGGGCTAGCGGGGGTTTCCTACGAGCAGTACGTC. V is TRBV2 and J is TRBJ2-7; D may correspond to TRBD1 or TRBD2 (10 bases each). With 6 bases removed from V and 1 base from J, the gap between germline ends came to 25 bases. The CDR3 spans 18 residues. The germline gives CDR1 SNHLY, CDR2 FYNNEI.

The gene calls are TRBV10-3 and TRBJ2-3; a weak D match, TRBD2 (7 bases). This CDR3 comprises 14 residues. Germline assignment: CDR1 ENHRY and CDR2 SYGVKD. Trimming cost V 2 bases and J 4 bases, with 10 bases left between them. CDR3 nucleotide sequence: TGTGCCATCAGTGAGGTGGGGGGGCCAGATACGCAGTATTTT. This translates into CAISEVGGPDTQYF.

The rearrangement joins TRBV5-5 to TRBJ1-3, with no clear D. With 2 bases removed from V and 0 bases from J, the gap between germline ends came to 12 bases. Germline lookup yields CDR1 SGHKS and CDR2 YYEKEE (reference sequence). This CDR3 has 16 amino acids. The CDR3, as DNA: TGTGCCAGCAGCTTTCCTCCAGTCCACTCTGGAAACACCATATATTTT. Amino acid sequence: CASSFPPVHSGNTIYF.

This clonotype was detected only a few times. The V gene is TRBV28, the J gene TRBJ2-3, with D unresolved. The length of the CDR3 is 12 residues. V lost 2 bases to trimming and J lost 6 bases, with 6 bases between them. Germline CDR1 reads MDHEN; CDR2 reads SYDVKM. The CDR3 is CASSLTQDTQYF. The CDR3, as DNA: TGTGCCAGCAGTTTAACTCAGGATACGCAGTATTTT.

The chain recombines TRBV5-4 with TRBJ2-3; no firm D call. This CDR3 has 16 amino acids. Trimming removed 4 bases at V and 0 bases at J, with 15 bases between. Germline V gene sequence: CDR1 SGHNT, CDR2 YYREEE (reference sequence). The DNA for the CDR3 is TGTGCCAGCAGCCCCCTAGAGGCGAGTAGCACAGATACGCAGTATTTT. Residues: CASSPLEASSTDTQYF.

This sequence joins TRBV4-3 and TRBJ1-1, with D perhaps TRBD1 (5 bases). The CDR3 runs to 14 residues. Per germline, CDR1 LGHNA and CDR2 YSLEER. V lost 1 base and J lost 5, with 11 bases in between. CDR3 bases: TGCGCCAGCAGCCAAGGTTATCAGGGAACTGAAGCTTTCTTT. Its translation: CASSQGYQGTEAFF.

This chain connects TRBV6-4 to TRBJ2-6; D remains ambiguous. The CDR3 extends over 15 amino acids. Germline V gives CDR1 MRHNA, CDR2 SNTAGT. Between the trimmed V and J ends, which lost 0 bases and 2 bases, there was a span of 5 bases. CDR3 residues: CASSDSITGANVLTF. Written as DNA, the CDR3 is TGTGCCAGCAGTGACTCGATTACTGGGGCCAACGTCCTGACTTTC.

This clonotype has only a few counts. This chain links TRBV18 with TRBJ2-3; D uncertain. CDR3 length: 11 residues. Per germline, CDR1 KGHSH and CDR2 LQKENI. V gave up 4 bases and J gave up 5 bases, with 4 bases separating them. CDR3 in amino acids: CASSQEDTQYF. The CDR3 nucleotides read TGTGCCAGCTCACAGGAAGATACGCAGTATTTT. The entire variable domain, with the rest obtained from reference TRBV18 and TRBJ2-3, is as follows: NAGVMQNPRHLVRRRGQEARLRCSPMKGHSHVYWYRQLPEEGLKFMVYLQKENIIDESGMPKERFSAEFPKEGPSILRIQQVVRGDSAAYFCASSQEDTQYFGPGTRLTVL.

The J gene is TRBJ2-1, the V gene TRBV7-9; 11 nucleotides match TRBD2. The CDR3 has 17 residues. The ends lost 5 bases at V and 7 bases at J; junction bases unmatched: 13. Germline V gene data show CDR1 as SEHNR and CDR2 as FQNEAQ (reference sequence). The CDR3 loop reads CASSPQTSGDGFNEQFF. The CDR3 nucleotides are TGTGCCAGCAGCCCTCAGACTAGCGGGGACGGGTTTAATGAGCAGTTCTTC.

This clonotype was observed at least ten times. The chain employs TRBV19 and TRBJ1-1; TRBD1 agrees at 7 bases. CDR1 and CDR2 from the germline V gene are LNHDA and SQIVND (reference sequence). The CDR3 extends over 12 amino acids. The trim removed 5 bases at V and 9 bases at J, leaving 6 bases unmatched. The CDR3 nucleotides read TGTGCCAGTAGTCGACAGGGAGGGAAAGCTTTCTTT. Its translation is CASSRQGGKAFF.

This clonotype turned up a few times. The chain carries TRBV7-9 and TRBJ2-5; 8 nucleotides agree with TRBD2. The CDR3 loop spans 16 amino acids. Germline V lookup: CDR1 SEHNR, CDR2 FQNEAQ (reference sequence). With 4 bases clipped from V and 2 bases from J, the junction kept 9 bases outside the gene matches. DNA of the CDR3: TGTGCCAGCAGCTGGACTAGCCGGTGGGGACAAGAGACCCAGTACTTC. Translating gives CASSWTSRWGQETQYF. The variable domain in full, completed from reference TRBV7-9 and TRBJ2-5, reads DTGVSQNPRHKITKRGQNVTFRCDPISEHNRLYWYRQTLGQGPEFLTYFQNEAQLEKSRLLSDRFSAERPKGSFSTLEIQRTEQGDSAMYLCASSWTSRWGQETQYFGPGTRLLVL.

This clonotype was found many times. The rearrangement links TRBV5-1 to TRBJ2-3, with 10 bases matching TRBD2. The CDR3 contains 13 residues. Germline V lookup: CDR1 SGHRS, CDR2 YFSETQ. With V trimmed by 4 bases and J by 8 bases, 4 bases remained unmatched. The CDR3 sequence: CASSLAGVSTQYF. CDR3 nucleotide sequence: TGCGCCAGCAGCCTAGCGGGGGTTAGTACGCAGTATTTT.

About this clonotype: A read error may produce the germline difference seen at one junction end. The CDR3 spells CCATGVQGRDTGELFF. The CDR3 region has the DNA TGCTGTGCCACGGGGGTCCAGGGGCGGGACACCGGGGAGCTGTTTTTT. The genes are TRBV20-1 and TRBJ2-2; D is tentatively TRBD1 or TRBD2 (6 bases each). The germline V gene has CDR1 DFQATT and CDR2 SNEGSKA (reference sequence). The CDR3 length is 16 residues.

The rearrangement joins TRBV18 to TRBJ2-7; a weak D match, TRBD1 (6 bases). The CDR3 totals 13 residues. The germline V gene encodes CDR1 KGHSH and CDR2 LQKENI. Trimming took 2 bases from V and 6 from J, leaving 11 bases between them. CDR3 protein: CASSPNRESEQYV. The CDR3 DNA follows: TGTGCCAGCTCACCAAACAGGGAAAGCGAGCAGTACGTC.

This clonotype was counted ten times or more. The rearrangement joins TRBV3-1 to TRBJ2-2; no firm D call. Trimming removed 1 base from V and 2 bases from J, with 5 bases in between. In germline, CDR1 is LGHDT, CDR2 YNNKEL (reference sequence). The CDR3 runs to 14 residues. CDR3: CASSQGGNTGELFF. DNA of the CDR3: TGTGCCAGCAGCCAAGGGGGAAACACCGGGGAGCTGTTTTTT.

This clonotype was detected only a few times. The chain is built from TRBV6-5 and TRBJ2-5, with 8 bases fitting TRBD2. The CDR3 extends over 14 amino acids. Germline CDR1 reads MNHEY; CDR2 reads SVGAGI. The ends lost 2 bases at V and 5 bases at J; junction bases unmatched: 4. The CDR3 protein is CASSYGTSVETQYF. The CDR3 nucleotides read TGTGCCAGCAGTTACGGGACTAGTGTGGAGACCCAGTACTTC.

J is TRBJ1-6 and V is TRBV27, with 7 bases that match TRBD1. With 8 bases clipped from V and 4 bases from J, the junction kept 5 bases outside the gene matches. Germline CDR1 and CDR2: MNHEY and SMNVEV (reference sequence). This CDR3 has 14 amino acids. In DNA form, the CDR3 reads TGTGCCAGCGGGTACAGGGGTTATAATTCACCCCTCCACTTT. It translates to CASGYRGYNSPLHF.

This clonotype was detected a few times. The chain recombines TRBV7-6 with TRBJ1-1, with D perhaps TRBD1 (5 bases). The CDR3 spans 13 residues. Germline CDR1 and CDR2: SGHVS and FNYEAQ. Between the trimmed V and J ends, which lost 5 bases and 8 bases, there was a span of 15 bases. The CDR3 coding sequence is TGTGCCAGCAGCGCACCTGGACACCTAGAAGCTTTCTTT. It specifies CASSAPGHLEAFF. Using reference TRBV7-6 and TRBJ1-1 for the parts outside the CDR3, the full variable domain is GAGVSQSPRYKVTKRGQDVALRCDPISGHVSLYWYRQALGQGPEFLTYFNYEAQQDKSGLPNDRFSAERPEGSISTLTIQRTEQRDSAMYRCASSAPGHLEAFFGQGTRLTVV.

This clonotype was detected only a few times. The chain uses TRBV29-1 and TRBJ1-3; possible D gene TRBD1, 5 bases. The CDR3 covers 18 residues. V lost 1 base and J 1 base, leaving 20 bases between the germline ends. Germline assignment: CDR1 SQVTM and CDR2 ANQGSEA. CDR3 residues: CSVEARDGADGSGNTIYF. The CDR3 nucleotides are TGCAGCGTTGAAGCCCGGGACGGAGCGGATGGATCTGGAAACACCATATATTTT.